This TCR beta chain was captured by sequencing in a study of T cell repertoires in cytomegalovirus infection. One entry per CDR3 protein results from TCRdb running MiXCR on the reads. The profile shows a few hundred thousand distinct CDR3 sequences, roughly a third of them singletons. In regard to this clonotype: As yet, its antigen is unknown.

The CDR3 has 16 residues. V shed 0 bases and J shed 1 base, with 9 bases lying between them. Germline loops: CDR1 MNHNY, CDR2 SVGAGI (reference sequence). Study findings and constraints: Of the TCR beta families, the public ones yielded a cumulative frequency that identified carriers of CMV plus the relevant HLA. Predominance within the ex vivo response was attributable to HLA-C-restricted CMV-specific TCR beta clonotypes.

The sequence derives from a human donor in good health (CMV status not recorded). Some clones in this sample may be carry-over from other donors' samples. This chain connects TRBV6-6 to TRBJ2-2; D possibly corresponds to TRBD2 (6 bases). The sample consisted of cultured PBMCs, taken from culture after CMV antigen stimulation. CDR3 protein: CASSYSGGKNTGELFF. CDR3 DNA: TGTGCCAGCAGTTACTCTGGAGGGAAGAACACCGGGGAGCTGTTTTTT.